This TCR beta chain was found in a study of CD8 T cells in ankylosing spondylitis. This clonotype was observed a handful of times. Antigen: not known. TCRdb itself ran the 5' RACE reads through MiXCR, one entry per CDR3 protein. The sample lists 190,000 or so distinct CDR3 sequences, about 13% occurring once. Trimming took 3 bases from V and 7 from J, leaving 15 bases between them. Germline CDR1 reads GTSNPN; CDR2 reads SVGIG (reference sequence). The CDR3 loop spans 13 amino acids. Study findings and constraints: A number of the motif variants had already been described in reactive arthritis synovial fluid and blood.

The chain joins TRBV30 to TRBJ1-1; weak D call: TRBD1 (6 bases). The receptor comes from a male donor with ankylosing spondylitis or in good health (not recorded which). The sequencing sample was made of blood, either unsorted or a sorted T cell fraction (not recorded which). CDR3 sequence reads: CAWSQGWSVEAFF. The CDR3 coding sequence is TGTGCCTGGAGCCAGGGGTGGTCGGTTGAAGCTTTCTTT.